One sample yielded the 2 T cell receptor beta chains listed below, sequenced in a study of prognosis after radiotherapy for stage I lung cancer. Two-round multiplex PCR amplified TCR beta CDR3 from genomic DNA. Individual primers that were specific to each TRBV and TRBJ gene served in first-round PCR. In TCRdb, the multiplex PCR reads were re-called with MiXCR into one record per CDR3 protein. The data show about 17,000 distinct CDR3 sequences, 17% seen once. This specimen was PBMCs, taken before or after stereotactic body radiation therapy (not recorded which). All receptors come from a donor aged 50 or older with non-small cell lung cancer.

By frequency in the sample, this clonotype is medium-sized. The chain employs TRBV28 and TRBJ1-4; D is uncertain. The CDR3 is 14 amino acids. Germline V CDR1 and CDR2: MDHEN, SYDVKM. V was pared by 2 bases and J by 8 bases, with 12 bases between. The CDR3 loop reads CASSLINGGEKLFF. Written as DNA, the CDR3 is TGTGCCAGCAGTTTAATCAATGGCGGAGAAAAACTGTTTTTT.

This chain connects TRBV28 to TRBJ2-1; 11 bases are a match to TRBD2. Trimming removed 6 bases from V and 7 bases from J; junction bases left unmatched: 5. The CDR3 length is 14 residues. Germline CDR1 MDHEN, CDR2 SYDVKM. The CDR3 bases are TGTGCCAGCAGCCTTAGCGGGGGGGGTAATGAGCAGTTCTTC. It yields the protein CASSLSGGGNEQFF.